Sequencing of this T cell receptor (beta chain) was carried out in a study of blood T cell repertoires in COVID-19. Study-wide background: The United States, Italy and Spain were the sources of the acute and convalescent COVID-19 samples.

In the original processing: Amplification with reference gene primers provided the estimates of nucleated cell counts. Profiled with immunoSEQ multiplex PCR; TCRdb holds only in-frame clones, not every one. That table furnishes V, J and clone size, whereas the DNA furnished D and trimming. The sample lists under 200,000 clones; 86% were seen once. The TCR originated in a woman older than 75 in a cohort sampled during active or convalescent COVID-19. Sample: peripheral blood.

Here the CDR3 DNA reads TGTGCCAGCAGCCTGCTAGACAGTGATACGCCCCAGCATTTT. Translation: CASSLLDSDTPQHF. The chain is built from TRBV5-5 and TRBJ1-5; the D gene is possibly TRBD1 (5 bases). V was cut by 4 bases and J by 9 bases, with 17 bases left in between. The CDR3 totals 14 residues. Germline CDR1 SGHKS, CDR2 YYEKEE (reference sequence).